This TCR beta chain was identified in a study of shared clonotypes between healthy human individuals. Study overall: Per donor, three plates held CD4 naive cells, three held CD4 memory, two held CD8 naive and one held CD8 memory.

Deletions cut 1 base from V and 4 bases from J, with 20 bases between. Germline V gives CDR1 MGHRA, CDR2 YSYEKL. The length of the CDR3 is 18 residues. Per the original data handling: ImmunoSEQ supplied junction-only sequences lacking quality scores, so filtering was different. Sequencing used immunoSEQ multiplex PCR; TCRdb keeps in-frame clones, though not all of them. V, J and clone size are those of that table, while D and trimming were read from the DNA. Of some 680,000 clones listed, around 73% are singletons. The clonotype was recovered from a woman in her thirties in good health. Sequenced sample: memory CD4+ T cells sorted from blood. Subset denoted: CD45RA-negative fraction. V is TRBV4-1 and J is TRBJ1-3; weak D call: TRBD1 (5 bases). CDR3 sequence (DNA): TGCGCCAGCAGCCAAGTCGGGACCCAATCTACGGTCGGAAACACCATATATTTT. It is translated as CASSQVGTQSTVGNTIYF.